The clone carrying this T cell receptor beta chain has only a few counts. This sample stems from a study of identical twins. The length of the CDR3 is 12 residues. The V end was cut by 2 bases, the J end by 4 bases, with 5 bases between. In germline, CDR1 is MGHDK, CDR2 SYGVNS. TCRdb re-derived calls from the 5' RACE reads in MiXCR, one entry per CDR3 protein. The sample comprises around 1.7 million distinct CDR3 sequences, less than 35% of which are singletons, and approximately 0.25% rests with the top ten. The chain links TRBV25-1 to TRBJ2-5; D is uncertain. The specimen sequenced was cord blood. The origin of this receptor is a newborn girl in good health. Here the CDR3 DNA reads TGTGCCAGCAGTGAAAAGGGAGAGACCCAGTACTTC. Protein product: CASSEKGETQYF.